The sequence of this TCR beta chain was determined in a study of T cells in women clearing cervical HPV infection. At the level of the study: For cases, blood was sampled a median approximately 150 days after lesion detection, interquartile range roughly 90 to 230 days.

Clones were sequenced by immunoSEQ multiplex PCR, and TCRdb holds only the in-frame ones, with some missing. The sample is made up of about 48,000 clones, and the top ten hold 1.5% to 2% of it. Each participant carried one incident cervical HPV16 infection only. The receptor's source is a woman aged 18-70 years with a cervical HPV16 infection that either progressed to CIN3+ or cleared (not recorded which). The sequenced material came from blood buffy coat.

The CDR3 region is CSARTVAGGASYNEQFF. CDR3 DNA (partial): TGCAGTGCTAGAACCGTAGCGGGGGGGGCCTCCTACAATGAG. V gene TRBV20-1 combines with J gene TRBJ2-1, with TRBD2 matching 11 bases. The read is 3 residues too short to cover the CDR3 end, so that end is filled in from the germline J gene. The CDR3 is 17 residues long. Germline V gene lookup returns CDR1 DFQATT and CDR2 SNEGSKA (reference sequence). V gave up 2 bases and J gave up 0 bases; unmatched junction bases: 6.